These 22 T cell receptor beta chains share one sample of origin, sequenced in a study of blood T cell repertoires in COVID-19. Here immunoSEQ multiplex PCR was the method, and the copy in TCRdb shows in-frame clones only, minus some. Of 130,000 to 150,000 clones listed, 75% to 90% are singletons. The sample was peripheral blood. All receptors derive from a woman between 45 and 65 years old with acute or convalescent COVID-19.

The J gene is TRBJ2-7, the V gene TRBV10-3; possibly TRBD2 for D (5 bases). Trimming took 7 bases from V and 3 from J, leaving 19 bases between them. Germline V lookup: CDR1 ENHRY, CDR2 SYGVKD. The length of the CDR3 is 15 residues. The CDR3 bases are TGTGCCATCACCATCACGGCGGGTGAAGTCTACGAGCAGTACTTC. This codes for CAITITAGEVYEQYF.

Only one count was recorded for this clone. The chain couples TRBV21-1 to TRBJ1-2; the table's D call TRBD1 went unverified against the DNA. TRBV21-1 is termed a pseudogene. This CDR3 has 12 residues. CDR3 loop: CARAGIGYGYTF. The CDR3 nucleotides are TGTGCCAGGGCAGGGATCGGTTATGGCTACACCTTC.

This clone was picked up one time. The same CDR3 also results from other DNA sequences found in this sample. This chain uses TRBV19 with TRBJ1-5; D uncertain. Trimming took off 3 bases at V and 0 bases at J, with 6 bases between the two ends. Germline-derived CDR1 and CDR2 are LNHDA and SQIVND (reference sequence). The CDR3 spans 14 residues. CDR3 sequence: CASSMSSSNQPQHF. CDR3 nucleotides: TGTGCCAGTAGTATGTCGTCTAGCAATCAGCCCCAGCATTTT.

The chain links TRBV7-6 to TRBJ1-4; D may be TRBD1 (6 bases). This CDR3 contains 15 residues. Germline V gene data show CDR1 as SGHVS and CDR2 as FNYEAQ. Between the trimmed V and J ends, which lost 3 bases and 3 bases, there was a span of 11 bases. The DNA for the CDR3 is TGTGCCAGCAGCTTGCAGGGGCCGGCTAATGAAAAACTGTTTTTT. Residues: CASSLQGPANEKLFF.

The J gene is TRBJ1-5, the V gene TRBV23-1; D remains ambiguous. TRBV23-1 is an ORF, with its function uncertain. The CDR3 extends over 16 amino acids. V shed 2 bases and J shed 0 bases, with 11 bases lying between them. CDR3 region: CASSQNGRPSNQPQHF. CDR3 coding DNA: TGCGCCAGCAGTCAAAATGGCAGGCCTAGCAATCAGCCCCAGCATTTT.

The V and J genes are TRBV5-6 and TRBJ1-5; 9 bases are shared with TRBD1. The V gene's germline CDR1 is SGHDT and CDR2 YYEEEE. Trimming took 1 base from V and 3 from J; bases not matched to a gene: 8. This CDR3 contains 17 residues. The CDR3 region is CASSLTRRDRVNQPQHF. CDR3 in DNA: TGTGCCAGCAGCTTGACCCGCCGGGACAGGGTCAATCAGCCCCAGCATTTT.

This chain links TRBV24-1 with TRBJ2-1, with 8 positions matching TRBD1. This CDR3 is built from 15 residues. The germline gives CDR1 KGHDR, CDR2 SFDVKD. The V and J ends lost 4 bases and 5 bases, in that order; junction bases with no gene match: 6. This chain's CDR3 is CATSESGTGNNEQFF. The CDR3 bases are TGTGCCACCAGTGAGTCCGGGACAGGCAACAATGAGCAGTTCTTC.

The sample holds one count of this clone. The chain has TRBV18 and TRBJ1-2; 8 nucleotides agree with TRBD1. This CDR3 is built from 15 residues. Losses at the gene ends were 3 bases for V and 3 bases for J; bases not matched to a gene: 6. In germline, CDR1 is KGHSH, CDR2 LQKENI. CDR3: CASSPMLQGDYGYTF. CDR3 in DNA: TGTGCCAGCTCACCTATGTTACAGGGGGACTATGGCTACACCTTC. Variable domain in full (rest from reference TRBV18 and TRBJ1-2): NAGVMQNPRHLVRRRGQEARLRCSPMKGHSHVYWYRQLPEEGLKFMVYLQKENIIDESGMPKERFSAEFPKEGPSILRIQQVVRGDSAAYFCASSPMLQGDYGYTFGSGTRLTVV.

The chain combines TRBV2 with TRBJ2-3; TRBD1 aligns across 9 bases. Germline V gives CDR1 SNHLY, CDR2 FYNNEI. V gave up 2 bases and J gave up 5 bases; unmatched junction bases: 2. The CDR3 is made up of 14 amino acids. For the CDR3, the DNA is TGTGCCAGCAGTGAAACAGGGGGCAAAGATACGCAGTATTTT. Protein sequence: CASSETGGKDTQYF.

This sequence joins TRBV7-9 and TRBJ2-4; possibly TRBD2 for D (7 bases). The CDR3 is 19 amino acids. The germline V gene encodes CDR1 SEHNR and CDR2 FQNEAQ (reference sequence). The V and J ends lost 0 bases and 3 bases respectively, with 21 bases between them. CDR3 nucleotide sequence: TGTGCCAGCAGCTTAGCCATAGACGCGGGGGCGTCGGGCAAAAACATTCAGTACTTC. It yields the protein CASSLAIDAGASGKNIQYF.

The chain uses TRBV10-3 and TRBJ1-2, with TRBD1 matching over 7 bases. The CDR3 runs 15 residues. Germline V gene data show CDR1 as ENHRY and CDR2 as SYGVKD. Trimming at V came to 6 bases and at J to 6 bases, leaving 13 bases not matched to a gene. The CDR3 sequence is CAIRSGGTAHDGYTF. The CDR3 region has the DNA TGTGCCATCAGGTCCGGTGGGACAGCACACGATGGCTACACCTTC.

This clone was seen just once. The chain links TRBV18 to TRBJ2-7; 10 nucleotides agree with TRBD1. The CDR3 is 15 residues long. Unmatched junction bases numbered 6, after V lost 0 bases and J lost 7 bases. Germline-derived CDR1 and CDR2 are KGHSH and LQKENI. For the CDR3, the DNA is TGTGCCAGCTCACCACCGGGACAGGGGTTCGTTGAGCAGTACTTC. It specifies CASSPPGQGFVEQYF.

The chain combines TRBV5-1 with TRBJ2-7; 11 nucleotides match TRBD1. CDR1 and CDR2 (germline): SGHRS, YFSETQ. Unmatched junction bases numbered 12, after V lost 2 bases and J lost 2 bases. The CDR3 runs to 18 residues. The CDR3 nucleotides are TGCGCCAGCAGCTTCTGGACCGGGACAGGGGGACTTACCTACGAGCAGTACTTC. As protein: CASSFWTGTGGLTYEQYF. Variable domain in full (rest from reference TRBV5-1 and TRBJ2-7): KAGVTQTPRYLIKTRGQQVTLSCSPISGHRSVSWYQQTPGQGLQFLFEYFSETQRNKGNFPGRFSGRQFSNSRSEMNVSTLELGDSALYLCASSFWTGTGGLTYEQYFGPGTRLTVT.

The V call is TRBV6-5, the J call TRBJ1-1; D is unresolved. Trimming cost V 5 bases and J 6 bases, with 19 bases left between them. The CDR3 has 15 amino acids. CDR1 and CDR2 (germline): MNHEY, SVGAGI. The CDR3 protein is CASSPGSAGGSEAFF. The DNA for the CDR3 is TGTGCCAGCAGTCCGGGGTCTGCGGGTGGCTCTGAAGCTTTCTTT.

V is TRBV2 and J is TRBJ1-1, with a weak D call TRBD1 (5 bases). This CDR3 is built from 13 residues. V lost 8 bases to trimming and J lost 4 bases, with 14 bases between them. CDR1 and CDR2 from the germline V gene are SNHLY and FYNNEI. DNA of the CDR3: TGTGCCAGCGATCGACAAAGGGGCACTGAAGCTTTCTTT. Translated, it gives CASDRQRGTEAFF.

The V gene is TRBV6-2 or TRBV6-3, the J gene TRBJ2-2; 8 bases fit TRBD1. The CDR3 is made up of 15 amino acids. V trimming: 6 bases; J trimming: 3 bases; junction bases outside the gene matches: 6. CDR1 MNHEY and CDR2 SVGEGT come from the germline V gene. The CDR3 spells CASSGGQEHTGELFF. CDR3 in DNA: TGTGCCAGCAGCGGGGGACAGGAGCACACCGGGGAGCTGTTTTTT.

This chain links TRBV6-1 with TRBJ1-5; D not resolved. This CDR3 is built from 14 residues. CDR1 is MNHNS and CDR2 is SASEGT in the germline V gene. V was cut by 7 bases and J by 3 bases, with 13 bases left in between. The CDR3: CASTLESSNQPQHF. For the CDR3, the DNA is TGTGCCAGCACCCTCGAGTCTTCCAATCAGCCCCAGCATTTT.

The V gene is TRBV9, the J gene TRBJ2-2; 10 positions match TRBD2. The junction had 9 bases not matched to a gene; V was cut back by 0 bases and J by 7 bases. Germline V gene data show CDR1 as SGDLS and CDR2 as YYNGEE. The length of the CDR3 is 17 residues. CDR3 bases: TGTGCCAGCAGCGTAGTGGCTAGCGGGAGAGTCGGCGGGGAGCTGTTTTTT. This translates into CASSVVASGRVGGELFF.

The V gene is TRBV19, the J gene TRBJ2-3, with TRBD1 identical over 8 bases. J gave up 6 bases and V 4 bases, and 9 bases lay outside the gene matches. This CDR3 is built from 15 residues. Looked up from germline, CDR1 is LNHDA and CDR2 is SQIVND (reference sequence). CDR3 residues: CASSTTRQGSDTQYF. The CDR3, as DNA: TGTGCCAGTAGTACCACCCGACAGGGGTCGGATACGCAGTATTTT.

This chain connects TRBV3-1 (or the pseudogene TRBV3-2) to TRBJ1-5, with D possibly being TRBD1 (5 bases). The CDR3 runs 16 residues. The germline V gene encodes CDR1 LGHDT and CDR2 YNNKEL (reference sequence). The germline V and J ends were trimmed by 2 bases and 7 bases, with 18 bases remaining between them. The CDR3 reads CASSQLGGAGPQPQHF. DNA of the CDR3: TGTGCCAGCAGCCAATTGGGCGGCGCAGGGCCCCAGCCCCAGCATTTT.

This sequence joins TRBV3-1 (or the pseudogene TRBV3-2) and TRBJ1-3, with D hard to call. This CDR3 has 15 amino acids. The V gene's germline CDR1 is LGHDT and CDR2 YNNKEL (reference sequence). V lost 0 bases to trimming and J lost 9 bases, with 15 bases between them. CDR3 amino acids: CASSQESGEFGTIYF. As DNA, the CDR3 is TGTGCCAGCAGCCAAGAGAGTGGGGAGTTCGGCACCATATATTTT.

This clone was counted a single time. V and J are TRBV18 and TRBJ2-3; TRBD2 aligns across 8 bases. CDR1 and CDR2 from the germline V gene are KGHSH and LQKENI. CDR3 length equals 17 residues. Trimming took 1 base from V and 4 from J; bases not matched to a gene: 10. The DNA of the CDR3 is TGTGCCAGCTCACCACGGCTTGCGGGGGGCCGGCCAGATACGCAGTATTTT. Its protein is CASSPRLAGGRPDTQYF.